This T cell receptor beta chain originates from a study of blood T cell repertoires in COVID-19. Study-wide background: T cells, B-cell-depleted T cells, or PBMCs supplied cDNA or gDNA.

CDR3 length: 15 amino acids. The germline V gene has CDR1 SGHRS and CDR2 YFSETQ. V gave up 3 bases and J gave up 0 bases; unmatched junction bases: 5. Authors' methods: Quantification of nucleated cells was approximated via reference gene primer amplification. This table comes from immunoSEQ multiplex PCR, and its TCRdb copy is limited to in-frame clones, with some not included. That table gives V, J and clone size, and the DNA gave D and trimming. The table shows a few hundred thousand clones, with about 83% occurring only once. Source material: peripheral blood. This clonotype originated in a woman in her thirties or forties who had recovered from COVID-19. This chain uses TRBV5-1 with TRBJ2-5; 7 bases map to TRBD2. The CDR3 here is CASSSLGGNQETQYF. CDR3 bases: TGCGCCAGCAGCTCCTTGGGGGGGAACCAAGAGACCCAGTACTTC.